This paragraph covers one TCR beta chain sequence. Clones were read by immunoSEQ multiplex PCR, and TCRdb kept only the in-frame ones, dropping some. This sample has approximately 90,000 clones, with approximately 94% found just once. This sample is part of a study of T cell changes during pregnancy in multiple sclerosis. This receptor was identified in a female donor with multiple sclerosis, enrolled in a pregnancy study. The sequencing used peripheral blood, collected in the third trimester of pregnancy.

In DNA, the CDR3 is TGTGCCAGCTCACAGGGAGGTTCTAGCTCCTACGAGCAGTACTTC. It encodes CASSQGGSSSYEQYF. The chain uses TRBV18 and TRBJ2-7; D may be TRBD2 (6 bases). CDR1 is KGHSH and CDR2 is LQKENI in the germline V gene. The V end lost 4 bases, the J end lost 0 bases, and 13 bases lay between the germline ends. This CDR3 has 15 residues.